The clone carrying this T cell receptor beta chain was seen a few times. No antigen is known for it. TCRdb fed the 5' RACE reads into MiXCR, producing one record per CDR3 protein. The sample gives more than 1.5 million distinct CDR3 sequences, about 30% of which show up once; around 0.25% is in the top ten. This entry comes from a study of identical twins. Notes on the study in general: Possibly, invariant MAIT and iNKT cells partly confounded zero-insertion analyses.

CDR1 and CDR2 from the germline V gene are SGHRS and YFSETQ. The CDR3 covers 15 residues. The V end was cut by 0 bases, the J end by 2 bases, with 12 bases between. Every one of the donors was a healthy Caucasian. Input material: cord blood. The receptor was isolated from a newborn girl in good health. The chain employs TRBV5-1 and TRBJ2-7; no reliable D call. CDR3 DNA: TGCGCCAGCAGCTTGGCGGTTACCTCCCCCTACGAGCAGTACTTC. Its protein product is CASSLAVTSPYEQYF.